Sequencing of this TCR beta chain was carried out in a study of blood T cell repertoires in COVID-19. For the study at large: Acute and convalescent COVID-19 samples came from the United States, Italy and Spain. Sources were T cells, B-cell-depleted T cells, or PBMCs; the material itself was cDNA or gDNA.

The CDR3 loop spans 16 amino acids. J was trimmed by 4 bases and V by 4 bases; bases with no gene match: 7. Germline CDR1 SGHDT, CDR2 YYEEEE. Per the study methods: Scientists estimated how many nucleated cells there were by amplifying reference gene primers. TCRdb's copy holds only in-frame clones and misses some; the assay was immunoSEQ multiplex PCR. V and J calls and clone size are those listed in that table; D and trimming were worked out from the DNA. The data hold about half a million clones, with 80% to 90% observed a single time. This chain links TRBV5-6 with TRBJ1-3, with 11 bases lining up with TRBD1. The source material was peripheral blood. This receptor was identified in a human donor in a cohort sampled during active COVID-19. CDR3 DNA: TGTGCCAGCAGCGTGGACAGGGGGCCCTTAGGAAACACCATATATTTT. Its protein product is CASSVDRGPLGNTIYF.